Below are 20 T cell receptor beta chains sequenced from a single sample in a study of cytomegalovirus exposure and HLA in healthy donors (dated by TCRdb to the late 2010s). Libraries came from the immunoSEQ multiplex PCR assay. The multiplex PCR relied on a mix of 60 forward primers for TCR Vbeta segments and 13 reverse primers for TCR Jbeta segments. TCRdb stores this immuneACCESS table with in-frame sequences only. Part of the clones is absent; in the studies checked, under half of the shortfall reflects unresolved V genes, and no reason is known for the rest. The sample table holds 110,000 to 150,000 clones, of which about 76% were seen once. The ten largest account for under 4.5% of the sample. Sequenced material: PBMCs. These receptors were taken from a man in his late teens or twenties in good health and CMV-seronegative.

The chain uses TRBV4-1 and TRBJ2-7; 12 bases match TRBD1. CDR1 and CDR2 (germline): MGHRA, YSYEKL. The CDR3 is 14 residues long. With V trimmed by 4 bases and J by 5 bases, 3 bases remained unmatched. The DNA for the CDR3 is TGCGCCAGCAGCCCGGGACAGGGGGCCCACGAGCAGTACTTC. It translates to CASSPGQGAHEQYF.

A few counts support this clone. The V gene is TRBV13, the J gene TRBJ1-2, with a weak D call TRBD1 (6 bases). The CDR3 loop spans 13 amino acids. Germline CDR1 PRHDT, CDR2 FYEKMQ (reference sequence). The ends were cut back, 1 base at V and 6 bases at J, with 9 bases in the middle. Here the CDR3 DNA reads TGTGCCAGCAGCTTAGACAGGGCAGATGGCTACACCTTC. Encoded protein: CASSLDRADGYTF.

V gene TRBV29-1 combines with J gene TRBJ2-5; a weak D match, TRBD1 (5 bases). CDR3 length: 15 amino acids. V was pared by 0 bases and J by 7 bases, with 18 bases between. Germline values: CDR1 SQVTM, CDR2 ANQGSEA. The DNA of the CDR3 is TGCAGCGTTGAAGATCTGATGGGGCCGCCGATGACCCAGTACTTC. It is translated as CSVEDLMGPPMTQYF.

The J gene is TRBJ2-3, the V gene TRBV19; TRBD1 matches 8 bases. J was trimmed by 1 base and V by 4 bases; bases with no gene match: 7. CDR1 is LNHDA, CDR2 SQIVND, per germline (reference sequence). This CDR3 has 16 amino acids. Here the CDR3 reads CASSTHSTGGTDTQYF. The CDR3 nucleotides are TGTGCCAGTAGTACTCATTCGACAGGGGGCACAGATACGCAGTATTTT.

In nucleotides, the CDR3 is TGTGCCAGCAGTCCGCTAGCGGGAGTTGGAGAGCAGTACTTC. Its protein product is CASSPLAGVGEQYF. The chain links TRBV27 to TRBJ2-7; the match to TRBD2 covers 10 bases. The CDR3 has 14 amino acids. The junction had 8 bases not matched to a gene; V was cut back by 5 bases and J by 7 bases. Germline V lookup: CDR1 MNHEY, CDR2 SMNVEV (reference sequence).

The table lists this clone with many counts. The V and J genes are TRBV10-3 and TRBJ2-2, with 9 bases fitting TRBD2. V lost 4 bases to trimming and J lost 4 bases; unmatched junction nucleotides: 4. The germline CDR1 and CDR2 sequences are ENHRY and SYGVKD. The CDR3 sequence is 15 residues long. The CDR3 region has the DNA TGTGCCATCAGTGGGCTAGCGGGGTCCACCGGGGAGCTGTTTTTT. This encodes CAISGLAGSTGELFF.

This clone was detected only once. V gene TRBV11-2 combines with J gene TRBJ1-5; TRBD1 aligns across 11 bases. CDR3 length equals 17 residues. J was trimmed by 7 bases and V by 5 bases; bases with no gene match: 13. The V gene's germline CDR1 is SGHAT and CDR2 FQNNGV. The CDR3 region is CASSPGPDRGLRQPQHF. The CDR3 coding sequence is TGTGCCAGCAGCCCCGGGCCGGACAGGGGGCTCAGGCAGCCCCAGCATTTT.

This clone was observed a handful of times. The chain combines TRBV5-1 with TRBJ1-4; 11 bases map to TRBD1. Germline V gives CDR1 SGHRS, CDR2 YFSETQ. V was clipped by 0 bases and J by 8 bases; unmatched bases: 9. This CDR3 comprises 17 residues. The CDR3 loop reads CASSLAGQGASGEKLFF. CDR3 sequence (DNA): TGCGCCAGCAGCTTGGCCGGACAGGGGGCCTCGGGAGAAAAACTGTTTTTT.

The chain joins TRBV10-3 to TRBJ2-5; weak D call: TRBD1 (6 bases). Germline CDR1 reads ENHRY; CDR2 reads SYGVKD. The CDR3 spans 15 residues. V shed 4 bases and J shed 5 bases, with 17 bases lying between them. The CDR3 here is CAISVPGVVGETQYF. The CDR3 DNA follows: TGTGCCATCAGTGTACCAGGGGTGGTTGGGGAGACCCAGTACTTC.

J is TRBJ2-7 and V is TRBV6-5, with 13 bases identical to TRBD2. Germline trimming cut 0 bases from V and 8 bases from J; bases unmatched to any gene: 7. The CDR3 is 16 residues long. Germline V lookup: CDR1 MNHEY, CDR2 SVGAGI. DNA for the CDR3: TGTGCCAGCAGTTACTCGGGACTAGCGGGGCGGTTGAAGCAGTACTTC. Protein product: CASSYSGLAGRLKQYF.

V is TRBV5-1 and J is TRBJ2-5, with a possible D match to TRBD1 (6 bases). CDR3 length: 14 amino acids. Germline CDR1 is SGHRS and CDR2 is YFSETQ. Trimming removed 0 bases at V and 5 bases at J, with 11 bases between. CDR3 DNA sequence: TGCGCCAGCAGCTTGGGGACAGCACAGGAGACCCAGTACTTC. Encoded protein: CASSLGTAQETQYF.

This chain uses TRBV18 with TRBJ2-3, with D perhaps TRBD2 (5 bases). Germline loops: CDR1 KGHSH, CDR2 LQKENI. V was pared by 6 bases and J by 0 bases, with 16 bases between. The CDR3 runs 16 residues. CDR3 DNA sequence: TGTGCCAGCTCGTCCCGGGATACCGCTAGCACAGATACGCAGTATTTT. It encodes CASSSRDTASTDTQYF.

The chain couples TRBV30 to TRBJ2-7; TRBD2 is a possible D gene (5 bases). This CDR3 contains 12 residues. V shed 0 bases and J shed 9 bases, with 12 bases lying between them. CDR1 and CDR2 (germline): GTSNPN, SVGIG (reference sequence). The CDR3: CAWSVGGRGQYF. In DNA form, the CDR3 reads TGTGCCTGGAGTGTGGGCGGGCGTGGGCAGTACTTC.

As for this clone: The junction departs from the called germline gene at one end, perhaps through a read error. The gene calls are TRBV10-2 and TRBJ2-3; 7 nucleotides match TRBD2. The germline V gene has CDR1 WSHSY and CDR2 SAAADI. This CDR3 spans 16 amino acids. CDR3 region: CASSDQLMTSTDTQYF. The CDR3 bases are TGCGCCAGCAGTGACCAACTGATGACTAGCACCGATACGCAGTATTTT.

As DNA, the CDR3 is TGTGCCAGCAGCCAAACCCTAGCGGCCGAACCTAACAATGAGCAGTTCTTC. Translated, it gives CASSQTLAAEPNNEQFF. The gene calls are TRBV4-2 and TRBJ2-1, with 7 bases identical to TRBD2. The junction had 12 bases not matched to a gene; V was cut back by 2 bases and J by 5 bases. The CDR3 is 17 residues long. CDR1 and CDR2 (germline): LGHNA, YNFKEQ.

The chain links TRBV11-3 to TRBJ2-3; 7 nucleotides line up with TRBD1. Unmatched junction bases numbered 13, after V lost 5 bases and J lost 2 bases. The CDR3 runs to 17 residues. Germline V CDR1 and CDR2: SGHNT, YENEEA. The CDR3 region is CASSLTAGTAYTDTQYF. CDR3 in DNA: TGTGCCAGCAGCCTAACAGCCGGGACAGCCTACACAGATACGCAGTATTTT.

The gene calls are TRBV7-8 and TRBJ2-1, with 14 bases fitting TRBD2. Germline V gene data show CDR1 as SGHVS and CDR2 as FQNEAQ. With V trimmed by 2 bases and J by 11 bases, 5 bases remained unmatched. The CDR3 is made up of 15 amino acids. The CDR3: CASSLYGTSGSKQFF. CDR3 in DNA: TGTGCCAGCAGCTTATACGGGACTAGCGGGAGTAAGCAGTTCTTC. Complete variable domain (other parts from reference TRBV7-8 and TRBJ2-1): GAGVSQSPRYKVAKRGQDVALRCDPISGHVSLFWYQQALGQGPEFLTYFQNEAQLDKSGLPSDRFFAERPEGSVSTLKIQRTQQEDSAVYLCASSLYGTSGSKQFFGPGTRLTVL.

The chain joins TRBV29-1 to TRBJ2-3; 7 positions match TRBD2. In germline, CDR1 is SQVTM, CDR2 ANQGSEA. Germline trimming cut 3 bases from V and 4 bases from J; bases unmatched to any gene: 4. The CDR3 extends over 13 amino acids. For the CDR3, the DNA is TGCAGCGTTGACAGCCGGGGGGCAGATACGCAGTATTTT. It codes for CSVDSRGADTQYF.

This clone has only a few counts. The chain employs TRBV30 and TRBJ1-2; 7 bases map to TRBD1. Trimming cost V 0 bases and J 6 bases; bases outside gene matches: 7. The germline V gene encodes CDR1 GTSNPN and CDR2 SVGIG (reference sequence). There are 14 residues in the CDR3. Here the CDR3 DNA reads TGTGCCTGGAGTGTACAGGCAGGGGGAAATGGCTACACCTTC. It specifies CAWSVQAGGNGYTF.

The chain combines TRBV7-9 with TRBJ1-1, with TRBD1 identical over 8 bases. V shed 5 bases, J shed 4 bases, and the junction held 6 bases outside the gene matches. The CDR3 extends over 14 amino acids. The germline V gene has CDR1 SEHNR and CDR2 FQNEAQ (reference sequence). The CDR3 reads CASSDRQGSTEAFF. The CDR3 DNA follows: TGTGCCAGCAGCGACCGACAGGGGAGCACTGAAGCTTTCTTT.